This is a list of T cell receptor beta chains from one sample in a study of T cell repertoires in cytomegalovirus infection. These receptors' antigens are unknown. Via MiXCR, TCRdb re-called the reads, giving one row per CDR3 protein. The sample records 370,000 or so distinct CDR3 sequences, about 35% being singletons. This specimen consisted of cultured PBMCs, obtained from culture after CMV antigen stimulation. These receptors came from a human donor in good health (CMV status not recorded). Some clones in this sample may be carry-over from other donors' samples. Each CDR3 is given with its conserved first and last residue. D genes are given only for firm matches. Size tells how often a clone was seen (once, few, many) or the class of an expanded clone, and some rows leave it out.

TRBJ1-1	.	.	TRBV6-2/TRBV6-3	16	CASSYPYGQTNTEAFF	TGTGCCAGCAGTTACCCCTATGGACAAACAAACACTGAAGCTTTCTTT
TRBJ2-1	TRBD1	.	TRBV14	16	CASSLTGTVIYNEQFF	TGTGCCAGCAGCCTCACCGGGACAGTCATATACAATGAGCAGTTCTTC
TRBJ2-1	TRBD2	.	TRBV20-1	13	CSAKRELGNEQFF	TGCAGTGCTAAGCGGGAGCTGGGAAATGAGCAGTTCTTC
TRBJ2-5	.	.	TRBV11-2	16	CASSLGVLWDQETQYF	TGTGCCAGCAGCTTAGGGGTCCTTTGGGACCAAGAGACCCAGTACTTC
TRBJ1-1	TRBD1	few	TRBV7-9	20	CASSLPSTGPWTGRGTEAFF	TGTGCCAGCAGCTTACCCTCGACAGGCCCGTGGACAGGGAGGGGCACTGAAGCTTTCTTT
TRBJ2-5	.	.	TRBV6-1	15	CASSEGAGRRETQYF	TGTGCCAGCAGTGAAGGCGCAGGTCGCCGGGAGACCCAGTACTTC
TRBJ1-4	.	few	TRBV27	13	CASSSQGREKLFF	TGTGCCAGCAGTTCACAGGGACGGGAAAAACTGTTTTTT
TRBJ2-5	.	.	TRBV5-6	13	CASSLESQETQYF	TGTGCCAGCAGCTTGGAGTCTCAAGAGACCCAGTACTTC
TRBJ2-3	.	.	TRBV18	14	CASSPRLEADTQYF	TGTGCCAGCTCACCGCGACTAGAGGCAGATACGCAGTATTTT
TRBJ1-5	.	.	TRBV19	13	CASSWGPREPQHF	TGTGCCAGTAGTTGGGGACCGCGAGAGCCCCAGCATTTT
TRBJ2-3	TRBD2	many	TRBV7-2	16	CASSSGLAGITDTQYF	TGTGCCAGCAGCTCCGGACTAGCGGGAATCACAGATACGCAGTATTTT
TRBJ2-4	TRBD2	few	TRBV12-5	14	CASGLRLASDIQYF	TGTGCTAGTGGTTTGAGACTAGCTTCCGACATTCAGTACTTC
TRBJ1-3	.	many	TRBV7-2	14	CASSLGAAGNTIYF	TGTGCCAGCAGCTTAGGTGCAGCAGGAAACACCATATATTTT
TRBJ2-3	.	.	TRBV4-3	15	CASSQAFQDGDTQYF	TGCGCCAGCAGCCAAGCCTTCCAGGACGGGGATACGCAGTATTTT
TRBJ2-2	TRBD2	.	TRBV5-1	17	CASSLEGLAGFTGELFF	TGCGCCAGCAGCTTGGAGGGTTTAGCGGGGTTCACCGGGGAGCTGTTTTTT
TRBJ2-5	.	many	TRBV7-2	15	CASSFFFGTQETQYF	TGTGCCAGCAGCTTTTTTTTCGGGACCCAAGAGACCCAGTACTTC